The 5 T cell receptor beta chains given below trace back to one sample, sequenced in a study of T cell therapy after organ transplantation. The antigens these receptors bind are not known. TCRdb's table, derived via immunoSEQ multiplex PCR, lists solely in-frame clones and lacks some. The repertoire has 44,000 or so clones, about 94% of them found once; the top ten carry about 3.4%. Material: CD8+ T cells from blood, obtained before autologous CMV-specific T cell therapy. These receptors were taken from a human patient who had received a solid organ transplant and had CMV disease.

The chain joins TRBV21-1 to TRBJ2-4; whether TRBD2, the table's D call, matches the DNA was not checked. TRBV21-1 is a documented pseudogene. The CDR3 consists of 18 residues. CDR3 amino acids: CASSKVRTLGGRRDIQYF. DNA for the CDR3: TGTGCCAGCAGCAAAGTGAGGACCTTAGGCGGGAGGAGGGACATTCAGTACTTC.

V usage is TRBV5-6 and J usage is TRBJ1-5; no firm D call. This CDR3 has 17 residues. Between the trimmed V and J ends, which lost 4 bases and 0 bases, there was a span of 17 bases. Looked up from germline, CDR1 is SGHDT and CDR2 is YYEEEE. The CDR3 is CASSHQISSLSNQPQHF. For the CDR3, the DNA is TGTGCCAGCAGCCACCAAATAAGTTCCCTTAGCAATCAGCCCCAGCATTTT.

The genes are TRBV7-9 and TRBJ2-7; D possibly matches TRBD1 or TRBD2 (6 bases each). The V and J ends lost 5 bases and 3 bases respectively, with 14 bases between them. The CDR3 totals 14 residues. CDR1 SEHNR and CDR2 FQNEAQ come from the germline V gene (reference sequence). This CDR3 is CASSPGAERYEQYF. DNA of the CDR3: TGTGCCAGCAGCCCGGGGGCTGAGCGCTACGAGCAGTACTTC.

This clone was picked up a small number of times. The chain links TRBV30 to TRBJ1-6; TRBD1 is a possible D gene (5 bases). V was pared by 0 bases and J by 9 bases, with 12 bases between. Germline CDR1 is GTSNPN and CDR2 is SVGIG (reference sequence). The CDR3 extends over 14 amino acids. DNA of the CDR3: TGTGCCTGGAGTGTTTACGGGGGGGGTTCACCCCTCCACTTT. Translation gives CAWSVYGGGSPLHF.

The J gene is TRBJ2-2, the V gene TRBV7-9; D uncertain. CDR1 is SEHNR, CDR2 FQNEAQ, per germline (reference sequence). CDR3 length: 16 residues. V was clipped by 2 bases and J by 1 base, with 11 bases between them. This chain's CDR3 is CASSLPRRENTGELFF. Written as DNA, the CDR3 is TGTGCCAGCAGCTTACCCAGGAGAGAGAACACCGGGGAGCTGTTTTTT.